This TCR beta chain was identified during a study of T cell changes during pregnancy in multiple sclerosis. Sequenced by immunoSEQ multiplex PCR; TCRdb stores in-frame clones only, minus some. The sample consists of some 60,000 clones, approximately 89% of them appearing once. CDR1 is KGHSH, CDR2 LQKENI, per germline. V lost 3 bases to trimming and J lost 3 bases, with 12 bases between them. There are 14 residues in the CDR3. The genes are TRBV18 and TRBJ2-7; perhaps TRBD2 as D (6 bases). Sequences were derived from peripheral blood, sampled after pregnancy. The TCR originated in a female donor with multiple sclerosis, enrolled in a pregnancy study. This chain's CDR3 is CASSPGLRGYEQYF. Written as DNA, the CDR3 is TGTGCCAGCTCACCGGGACTCCGGGGCTACGAGCAGTACTTC.